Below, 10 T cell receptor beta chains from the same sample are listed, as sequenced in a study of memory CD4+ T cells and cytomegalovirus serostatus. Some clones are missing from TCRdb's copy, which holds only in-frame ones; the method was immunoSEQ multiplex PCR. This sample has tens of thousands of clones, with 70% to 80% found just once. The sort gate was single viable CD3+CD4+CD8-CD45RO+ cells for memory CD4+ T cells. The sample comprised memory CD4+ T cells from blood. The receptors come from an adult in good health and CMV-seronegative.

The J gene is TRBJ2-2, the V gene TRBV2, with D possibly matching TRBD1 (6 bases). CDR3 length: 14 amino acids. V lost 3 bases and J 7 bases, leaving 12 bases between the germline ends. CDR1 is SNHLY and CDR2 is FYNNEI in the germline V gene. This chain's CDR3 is CASSDNRADGELFF. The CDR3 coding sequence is TGTGCCAGCAGTGATAACAGGGCCGACGGGGAGCTGTTTTTT. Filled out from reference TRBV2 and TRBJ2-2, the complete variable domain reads EPEVTQTPSHQVTQMGQEVILRCVPISNHLYFYWYRQILGQKVEFLVSFYNNEISEKSEIFDDQFSVERPDGSNFTLKIRSTKLEDSAMYFCASSDNRADGELFFGEGSRLTVL.

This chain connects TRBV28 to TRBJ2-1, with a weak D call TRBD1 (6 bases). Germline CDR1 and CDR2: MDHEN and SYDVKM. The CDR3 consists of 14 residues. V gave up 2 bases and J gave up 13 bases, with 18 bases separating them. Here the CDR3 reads CASSLPPGANSQFF. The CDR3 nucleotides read TGTGCCAGCAGTTTACCCCCAGGGGCTAATTCCCAGTTCTTC.

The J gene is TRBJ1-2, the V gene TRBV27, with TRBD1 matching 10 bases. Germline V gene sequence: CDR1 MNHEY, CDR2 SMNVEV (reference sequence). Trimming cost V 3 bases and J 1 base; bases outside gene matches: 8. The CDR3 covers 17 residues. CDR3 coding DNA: TGTGCCAGCAGTTTTTCCGTGGGACAGGGGCATAACTATGGCTACACCTTC. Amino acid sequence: CASSFSVGQGHNYGYTF.

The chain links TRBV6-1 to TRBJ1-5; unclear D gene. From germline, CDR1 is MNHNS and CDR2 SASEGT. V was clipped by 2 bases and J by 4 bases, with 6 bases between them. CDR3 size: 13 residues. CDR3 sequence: CASSEFGNQPQHF. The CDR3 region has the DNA TGTGCCAGCAGTGAATTTGGGAATCAGCCCCAGCATTTT.

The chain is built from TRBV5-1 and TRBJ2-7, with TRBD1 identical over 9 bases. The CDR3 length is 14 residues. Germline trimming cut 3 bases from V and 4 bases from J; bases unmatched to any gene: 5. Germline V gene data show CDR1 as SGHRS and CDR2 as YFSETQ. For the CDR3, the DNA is TGCGCCAGCAGCTGGGGGACAGGGAGGTACGAGCAGTACTTC. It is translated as CASSWGTGRYEQYF. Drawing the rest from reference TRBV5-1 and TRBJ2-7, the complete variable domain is KAGVTQTPRYLIKTRGQQVTLSCSPISGHRSVSWYQQTPGQGLQFLFEYFSETQRNKGNFPGRFSGRQFSNSRSEMNVSTLELGDSALYLCASSWGTGRYEQYFGPGTRLTVT.

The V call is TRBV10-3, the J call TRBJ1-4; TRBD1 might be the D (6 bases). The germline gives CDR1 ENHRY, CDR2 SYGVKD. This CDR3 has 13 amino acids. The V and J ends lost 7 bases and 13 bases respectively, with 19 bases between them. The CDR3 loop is CAINDGGGGRLFF. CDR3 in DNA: TGTGCCATCAATGACGGAGGGGGGGGGCGACTGTTTTTT.

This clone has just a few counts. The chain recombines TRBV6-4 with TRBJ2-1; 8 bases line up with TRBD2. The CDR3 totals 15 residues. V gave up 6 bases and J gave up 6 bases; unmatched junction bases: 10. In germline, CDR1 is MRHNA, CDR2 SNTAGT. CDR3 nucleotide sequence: TGTGCCAGCAGCGAGTCCCCGGGGGGGTCCAATGAGCAGTTCTTC. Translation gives CASSESPGGSNEQFF.

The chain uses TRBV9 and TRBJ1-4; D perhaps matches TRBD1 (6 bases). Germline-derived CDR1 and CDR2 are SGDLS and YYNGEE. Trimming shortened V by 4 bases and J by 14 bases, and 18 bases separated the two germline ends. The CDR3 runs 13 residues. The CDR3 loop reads CASSPGAGAKLFF. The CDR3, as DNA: TGTGCCAGCAGCCCCGGGGCAGGGGCTAAGCTGTTTTTT.

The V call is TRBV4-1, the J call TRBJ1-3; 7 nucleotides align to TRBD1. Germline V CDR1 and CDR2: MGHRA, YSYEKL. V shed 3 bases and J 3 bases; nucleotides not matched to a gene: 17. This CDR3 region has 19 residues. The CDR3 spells CASSHPPTPGQKIGNTIYF. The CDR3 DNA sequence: TGCGCCAGCAGCCACCCACCGACCCCGGGACAGAAGATTGGAAACACCATATATTTT.

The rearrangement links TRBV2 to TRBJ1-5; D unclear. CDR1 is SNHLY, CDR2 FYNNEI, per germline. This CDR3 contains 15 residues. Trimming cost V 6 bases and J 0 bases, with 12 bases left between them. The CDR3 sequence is CASSVAGPSNQPQHF. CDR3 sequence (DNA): TGTGCCAGCAGCGTGGCAGGACCTAGCAATCAGCCCCAGCATTTT.